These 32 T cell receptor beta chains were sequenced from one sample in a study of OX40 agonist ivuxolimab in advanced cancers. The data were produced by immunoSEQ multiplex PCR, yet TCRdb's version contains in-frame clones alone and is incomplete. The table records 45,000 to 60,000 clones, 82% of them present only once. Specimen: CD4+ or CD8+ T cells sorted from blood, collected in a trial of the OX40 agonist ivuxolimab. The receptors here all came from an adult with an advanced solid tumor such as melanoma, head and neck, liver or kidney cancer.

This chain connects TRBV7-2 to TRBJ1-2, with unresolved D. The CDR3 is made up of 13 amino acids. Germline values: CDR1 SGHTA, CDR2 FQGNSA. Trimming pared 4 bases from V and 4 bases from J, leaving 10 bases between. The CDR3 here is CASSSGLSYGYTF. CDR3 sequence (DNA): TGTGCCAGCAGCTCCGGACTGAGCTATGGCTACACCTTC.

The CDR3 DNA follows: TGTGCCAGCAGTCTGGGATCCTACAATGAGCAGTTCTTC. It codes for CASSLGSYNEQFF. The chain has TRBV2 and TRBJ2-1; no firm D call. CDR1 is SNHLY and CDR2 is FYNNEI in the germline V gene. The CDR3 contains 13 residues. The germline V and J ends were trimmed by 5 bases and 1 base, with 6 bases remaining between them.

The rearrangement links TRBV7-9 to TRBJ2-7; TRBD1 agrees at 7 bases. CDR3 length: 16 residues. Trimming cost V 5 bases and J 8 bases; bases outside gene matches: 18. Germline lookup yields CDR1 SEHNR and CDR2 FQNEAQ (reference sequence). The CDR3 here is CASSHQGTADAVKQYF. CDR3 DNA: TGTGCCAGCAGCCACCAGGGGACAGCCGACGCTGTGAAGCAGTACTTC. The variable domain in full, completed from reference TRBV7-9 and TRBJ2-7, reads DTGVSQNPRHKITKRGQNVTFRCDPISEHNRLYWYRQTLGQGPEFLTYFQNEAQLEKSRLLSDRFSAERPKGSFSTLEIQRTEQGDSAMYLCASSHQGTADAVKQYFGPGTRLTVT.

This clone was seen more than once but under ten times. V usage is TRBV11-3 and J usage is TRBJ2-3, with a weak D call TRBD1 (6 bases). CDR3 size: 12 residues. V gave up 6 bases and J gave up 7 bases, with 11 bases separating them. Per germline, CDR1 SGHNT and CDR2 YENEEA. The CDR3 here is CASSTGKHTQYF. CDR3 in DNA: TGTGCCAGCAGTACAGGGAAACATACGCAGTATTTT.

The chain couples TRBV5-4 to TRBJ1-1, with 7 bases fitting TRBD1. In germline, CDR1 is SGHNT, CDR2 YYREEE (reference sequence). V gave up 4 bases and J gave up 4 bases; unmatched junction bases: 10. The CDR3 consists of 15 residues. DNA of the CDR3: TGTGCCAGCAGCGCGGAACAGGGGAGGGGCACTGAAGCTTTCTTT. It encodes CASSAEQGRGTEAFF.

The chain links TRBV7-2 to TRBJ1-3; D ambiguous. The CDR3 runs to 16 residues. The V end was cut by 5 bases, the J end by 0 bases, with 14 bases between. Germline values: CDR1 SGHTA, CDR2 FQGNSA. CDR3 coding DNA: TGTGCCAGCAGCCGGGCGGCCATTTCCTCTGGAAACACCATATATTTT. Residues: CASSRAAISSGNTIYF.

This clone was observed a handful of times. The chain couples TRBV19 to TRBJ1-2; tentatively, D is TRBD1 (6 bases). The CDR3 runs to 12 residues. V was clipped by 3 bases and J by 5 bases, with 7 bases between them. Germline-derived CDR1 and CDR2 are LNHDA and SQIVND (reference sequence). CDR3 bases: TGTGCCAGTAGTATTACAGGGTATGGCTACACCTTC. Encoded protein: CASSITGYGYTF. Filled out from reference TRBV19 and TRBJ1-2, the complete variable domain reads DGGITQSPKYLFRKEGQNVTLSCEQNLNHDAMYWYRQDPGQGLRLIYYSQIVNDFQKGDIAEGYSVSREKKESFPLTVTSAQKNPTAFYLCASSITGYGYTFGSGTRLTVV.

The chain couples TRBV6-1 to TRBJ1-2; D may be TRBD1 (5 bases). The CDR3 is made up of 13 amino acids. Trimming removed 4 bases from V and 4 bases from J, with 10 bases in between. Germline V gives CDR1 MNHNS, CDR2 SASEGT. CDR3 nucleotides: TGTGCCAGCAGTGGAGCAGGGCCCTATGGCTACACCTTC. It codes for CASSGAGPYGYTF.

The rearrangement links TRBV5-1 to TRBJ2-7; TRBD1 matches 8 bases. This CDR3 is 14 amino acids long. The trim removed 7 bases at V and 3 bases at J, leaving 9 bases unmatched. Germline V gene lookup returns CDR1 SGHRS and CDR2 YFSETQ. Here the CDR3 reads CASRPGTGNYEQYF. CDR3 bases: TGCGCCAGCCGCCCCGGGACAGGAAACTACGAGCAGTACTTC.

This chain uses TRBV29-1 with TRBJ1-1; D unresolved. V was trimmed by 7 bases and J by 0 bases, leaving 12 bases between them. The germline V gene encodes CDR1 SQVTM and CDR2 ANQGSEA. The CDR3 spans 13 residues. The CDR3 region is CSAGRSMNTEAFF. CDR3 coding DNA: TGCAGCGCTGGGCGGTCCATGAACACTGAAGCTTTCTTT.

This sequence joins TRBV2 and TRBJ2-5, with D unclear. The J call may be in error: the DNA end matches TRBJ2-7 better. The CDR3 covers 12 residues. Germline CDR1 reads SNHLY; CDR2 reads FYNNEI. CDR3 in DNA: TGTGCCAGCTTGGTGGTTCTGAGCGAGCAGTACTTC. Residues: CASLVVLSEQYF.

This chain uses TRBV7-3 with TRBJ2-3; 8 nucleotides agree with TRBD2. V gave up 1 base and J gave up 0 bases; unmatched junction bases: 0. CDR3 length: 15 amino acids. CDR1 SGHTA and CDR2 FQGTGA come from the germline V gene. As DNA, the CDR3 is TGTGCCAGCAGCTTAAGCGGGGGGAGCACAGATACGCAGTATTTT. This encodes CASSLSGGSTDTQYF. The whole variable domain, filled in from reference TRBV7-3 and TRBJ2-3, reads GAGVSQTPSNKVTEKGKYVELRCDPISGHTALYWYRQSLGQGPEFLIYFQGTGAADDSGLPNDRFFAVRPEGSVSTLKIQRTERGDSAVYLCASSLSGGSTDTQYFGPGTRLTVL.

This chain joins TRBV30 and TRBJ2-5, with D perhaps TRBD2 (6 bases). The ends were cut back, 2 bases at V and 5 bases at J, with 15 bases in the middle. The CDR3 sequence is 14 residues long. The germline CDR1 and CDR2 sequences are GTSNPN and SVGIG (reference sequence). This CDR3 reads CAWSSISGRETQYF. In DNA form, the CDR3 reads TGTGCCTGGAGTTCCATCTCGGGGAGGGAGACCCAGTACTTC.

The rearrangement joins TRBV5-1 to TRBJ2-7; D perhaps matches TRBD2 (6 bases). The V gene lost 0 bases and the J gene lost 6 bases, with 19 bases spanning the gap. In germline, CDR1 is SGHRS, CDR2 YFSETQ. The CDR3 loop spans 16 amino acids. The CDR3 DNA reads TGCGCCAGCAGCTTGGTGCGGAGGGAAAGTGATGGCGAGCAGTACTTC. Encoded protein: CASSLVRRESDGEQYF.

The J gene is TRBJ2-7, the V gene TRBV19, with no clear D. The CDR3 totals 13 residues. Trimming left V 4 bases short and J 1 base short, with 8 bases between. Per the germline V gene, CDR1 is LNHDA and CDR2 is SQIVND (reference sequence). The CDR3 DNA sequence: TGTGCCAGTAGTAGCAGCAGATCCTACGAGCAGTACTTC. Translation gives CASSSSRSYEQYF.

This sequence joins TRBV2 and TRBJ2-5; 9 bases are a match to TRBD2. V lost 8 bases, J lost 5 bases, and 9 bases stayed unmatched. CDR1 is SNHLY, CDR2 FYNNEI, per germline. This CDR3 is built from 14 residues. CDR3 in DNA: TGTGCCAGCCTGTCCCTAGCGGGGCGTGAGACCCAGTACTTC. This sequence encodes CASLSLAGRETQYF.

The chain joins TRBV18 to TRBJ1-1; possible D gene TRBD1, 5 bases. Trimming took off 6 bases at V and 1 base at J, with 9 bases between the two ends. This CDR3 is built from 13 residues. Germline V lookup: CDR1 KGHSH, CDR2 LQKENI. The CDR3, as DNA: TGTGCCAGCTCTTCGGGGGAGAACACTGAAGCTTTCTTT. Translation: CASSSGENTEAFF.

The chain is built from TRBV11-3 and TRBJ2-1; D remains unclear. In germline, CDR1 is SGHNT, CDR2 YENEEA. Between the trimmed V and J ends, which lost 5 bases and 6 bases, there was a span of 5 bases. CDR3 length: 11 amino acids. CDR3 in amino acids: CASSRRNEQFF. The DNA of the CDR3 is TGTGCCAGCAGCAGGCGCAATGAGCAGTTCTTC.

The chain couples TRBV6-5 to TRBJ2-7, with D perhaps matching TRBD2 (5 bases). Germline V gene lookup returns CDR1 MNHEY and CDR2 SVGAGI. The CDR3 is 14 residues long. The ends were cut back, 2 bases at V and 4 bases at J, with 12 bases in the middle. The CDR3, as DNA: TGTGCCAGCAGTTACGACCCAGGCGGGTACGAGCAGTACTTC. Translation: CASSYDPGGYEQYF.

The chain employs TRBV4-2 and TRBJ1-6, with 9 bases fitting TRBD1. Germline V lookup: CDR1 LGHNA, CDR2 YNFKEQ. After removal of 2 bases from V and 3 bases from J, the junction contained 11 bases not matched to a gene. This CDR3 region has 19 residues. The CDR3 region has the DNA TGTGCCAGCAGCCAAACATCCGGACAGGGGCTTGGCTATAATTCACCCCTCCACTTT. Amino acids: CASSQTSGQGLGYNSPLHF.

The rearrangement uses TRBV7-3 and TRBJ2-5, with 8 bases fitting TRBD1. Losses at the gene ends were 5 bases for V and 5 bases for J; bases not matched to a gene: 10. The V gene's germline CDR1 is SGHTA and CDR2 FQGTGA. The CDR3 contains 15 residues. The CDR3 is CASSPGTGSGETQYF. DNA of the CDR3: TGTGCCAGCAGCCCCGGGACAGGCTCGGGGGAGACCCAGTACTTC.

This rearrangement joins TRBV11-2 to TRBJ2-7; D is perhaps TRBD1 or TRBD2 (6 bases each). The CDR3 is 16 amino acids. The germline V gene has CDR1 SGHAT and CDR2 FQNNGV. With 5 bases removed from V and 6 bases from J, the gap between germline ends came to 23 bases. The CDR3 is CASSTTRGRRSPEQYF. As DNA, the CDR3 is TGTGCCAGCAGCACAACACGGGGGCGGAGGTCACCCGAGCAGTACTTC.

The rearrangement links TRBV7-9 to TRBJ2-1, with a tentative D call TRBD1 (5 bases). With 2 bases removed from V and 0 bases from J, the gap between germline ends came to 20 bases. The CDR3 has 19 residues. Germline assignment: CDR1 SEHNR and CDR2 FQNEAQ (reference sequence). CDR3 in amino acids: CASSLLNNRPKPSYNEQFF. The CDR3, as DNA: TGTGCCAGCAGCTTACTTAATAACAGGCCTAAACCCTCCTACAATGAGCAGTTCTTC.

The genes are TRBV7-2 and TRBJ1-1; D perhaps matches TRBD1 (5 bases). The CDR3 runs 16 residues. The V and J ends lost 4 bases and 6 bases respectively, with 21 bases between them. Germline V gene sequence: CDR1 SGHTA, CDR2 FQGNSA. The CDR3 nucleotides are TGTGCCAGCAGCTCGACCGGTCAAAGAGGGGTTTCTGAAGCTTTCTTT. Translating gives CASSSTGQRGVSEAFF.

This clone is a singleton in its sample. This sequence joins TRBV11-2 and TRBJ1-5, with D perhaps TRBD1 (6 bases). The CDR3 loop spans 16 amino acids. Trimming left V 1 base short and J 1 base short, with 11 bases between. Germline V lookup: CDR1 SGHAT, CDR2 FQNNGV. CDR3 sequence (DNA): TGTGCCAGCAGCTTAGTGGACGGGACAAGCAATCAGCCCCAGCATTTT. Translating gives CASSLVDGTSNQPQHF.

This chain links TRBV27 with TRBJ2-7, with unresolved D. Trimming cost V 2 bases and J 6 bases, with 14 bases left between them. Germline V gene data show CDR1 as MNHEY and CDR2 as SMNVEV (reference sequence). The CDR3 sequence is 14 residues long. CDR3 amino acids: CASSLNSPPGEQYF. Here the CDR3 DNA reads TGTGCCAGCAGTTTAAACAGCCCTCCGGGCGAGCAGTACTTC.

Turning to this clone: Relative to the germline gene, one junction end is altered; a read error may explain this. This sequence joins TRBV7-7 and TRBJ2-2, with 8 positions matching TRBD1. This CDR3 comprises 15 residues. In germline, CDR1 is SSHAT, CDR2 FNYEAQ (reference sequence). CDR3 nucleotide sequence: TGTGCTAGCAGCTTGACGGACAGGGACACCGGGGAGCTGTTTTTT. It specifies CASSLTDRDTGELFF.

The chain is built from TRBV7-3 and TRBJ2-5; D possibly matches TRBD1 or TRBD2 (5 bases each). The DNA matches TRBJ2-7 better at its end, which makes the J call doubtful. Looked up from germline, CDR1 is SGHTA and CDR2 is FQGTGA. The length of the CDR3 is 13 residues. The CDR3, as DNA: TGTGCCAGCAGCTTAACAGAGGGGAGCGAGCAGTACTTC. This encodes CASSLTEGSEQYF.

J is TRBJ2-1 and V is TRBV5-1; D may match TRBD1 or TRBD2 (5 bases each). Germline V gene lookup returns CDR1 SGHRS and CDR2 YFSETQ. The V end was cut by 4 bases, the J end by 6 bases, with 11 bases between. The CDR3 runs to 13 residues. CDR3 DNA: TGCGCCAGCAGCAGAGGGGACGGCAATGAGCAGTTCTTC. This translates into CASSRGDGNEQFF.

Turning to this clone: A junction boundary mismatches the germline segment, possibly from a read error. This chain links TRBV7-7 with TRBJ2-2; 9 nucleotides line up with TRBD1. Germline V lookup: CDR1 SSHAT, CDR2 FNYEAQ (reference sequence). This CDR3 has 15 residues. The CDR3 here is CASSATGGDTGELFF. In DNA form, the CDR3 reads TGTGCTAGCAGTGCGACAGGGGGAGACACCGGGGAGCTGTTTTTT. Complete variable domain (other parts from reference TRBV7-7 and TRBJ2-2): GAGVSQSPRYKVTKRGQDVTLRCDPISSHATLYWYQQALGQGPEFLTYFNYEAQPDKSGLPSDRFSAERPEGSISTLTIQRTEQRDSAMYRCASSATGGDTGELFFGEGSRLTVL.

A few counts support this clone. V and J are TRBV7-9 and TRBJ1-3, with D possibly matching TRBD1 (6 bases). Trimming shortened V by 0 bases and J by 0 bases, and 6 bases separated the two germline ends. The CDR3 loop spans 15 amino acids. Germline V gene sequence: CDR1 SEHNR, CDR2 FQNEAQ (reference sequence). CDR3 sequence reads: CASSLARGSGNTIYF. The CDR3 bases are TGTGCCAGCAGCTTAGCCAGGGGCTCTGGAAACACCATATATTTT.

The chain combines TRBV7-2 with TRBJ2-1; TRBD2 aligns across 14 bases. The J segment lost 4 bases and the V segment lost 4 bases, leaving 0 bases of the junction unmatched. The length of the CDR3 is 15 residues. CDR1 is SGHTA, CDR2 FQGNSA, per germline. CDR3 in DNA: TGTGCCAGCAGCTGGACTAGCGGGGGGTACAATGAGCAGTTCTTC. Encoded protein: CASSWTSGGYNEQFF. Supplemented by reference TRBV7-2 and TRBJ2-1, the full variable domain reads GAGVSQSPSNKVTEKGKDVELRCDPISGHTALYWYRQSLGQGLEFLIYFQGNSAPDKSGLPSDRFSAERTGGSVSTLTIQRTQQEDSAVYLCASSWTSGGYNEQFFGPGTRLTVL.